This T cell receptor (beta chain) was recorded in a study of blood T cell repertoires in COVID-19. CDR1 SGHDT and CDR2 YYEEEE come from the germline V gene. The V and J ends lost 0 bases and 7 bases respectively, with 10 bases between them. This CDR3 region has 13 residues. The repertoire was sequenced with immunoSEQ multiplex PCR; TCRdb's copy has only in-frame clones and lacks some. The table shows over 250,000 clones, with about 88% occurring only once. Participants were aged about 18 to 100 years, lived in under 30 US areas, and enrolled virtually. Each participant's cohort was designated according to participant-reported clinical history.

This clonotype originated in an older woman in a cohort exposed to, infected with or recovered from COVID-19 (not recorded which). The sequenced material came from PBMCs or T cells enriched from blood (not recorded which). The chain couples TRBV5-6 to TRBJ2-5; a weak D match, TRBD2 (5 bases). CDR3 in DNA: TGTGCCAGCAGCTTGGGGCAGAGGGTGACCCAGTACTTC. Translating it yields CASSLGQRVTQYF.